One sample yielded the 10 T cell receptor beta chains listed below, sequenced in a study of blood T cell repertoires in COVID-19. Sequencing was performed with immunoSEQ multiplex PCR; in TCRdb, only in-frame clones are kept and a portion is missing. The sample has 140,000 to 150,000 clones; over 65% are singletons. Input material: PBMCs or T cells enriched from blood (not recorded which). The receptor source for this set is a woman in her 50s who had recovered from COVID-19.

This clone was seen only once. This rearrangement joins TRBV19 to TRBJ2-5, with TRBD1 identical over 7 bases. V dropped 5 bases and J dropped 3; count of bases not matched to a gene: 6. CDR3 length: 14 residues. Germline-derived CDR1 and CDR2 are LNHDA and SQIVND (reference sequence). Written as DNA, the CDR3 is TGTGCCAGTAGTCCCGACAGGGTTGAAGAGACCCAGTACTTC. This translates into CASSPDRVEETQYF. Full variable domain (rest looked up from reference TRBV19 and TRBJ2-5): DGGITQSPKYLFRKEGQNVTLSCEQNLNHDAMYWYRQDPGQGLRLIYYSQIVNDFQKGDIAEGYSVSREKKESFPLTVTSAQKNPTAFYLCASSPDRVEETQYFGPGTRLLVL.

The rearrangement uses TRBV5-4 and TRBJ1-2; D might be TRBD1 (6 bases). The CDR3 sequence is 16 residues long. Germline V CDR1 and CDR2: SGHNT, YYREEE (reference sequence). V was clipped by 1 base and J by 3 bases, with 16 bases between them. The CDR3 reads CASSLYMSGDDYGYTF. CDR3 in DNA: TGTGCCAGCAGCTTGTATATGTCAGGGGATGACTATGGCTACACCTTC.

The chain combines TRBV3-1 (or the pseudogene TRBV3-2) with TRBJ1-1, with D possibly being TRBD1 (6 bases). Germline CDR1 LGHDT, CDR2 YNNKEL (reference sequence). The CDR3 has 15 amino acids. The V end was cut by 3 bases, the J end by 1 base, with 12 bases between. The DNA of the CDR3 is TGTGCCAGCAGCCACAGAGGGGGACCGAACACTGAAGCTTTCTTT. This gives the protein CASSHRGGPNTEAFF.

The J gene is TRBJ1-2, the V gene TRBV29-1, with D unclear. This CDR3 has 11 residues. CDR1 is SQVTM, CDR2 ANQGSEA, per germline. V was shortened by 2 bases and J by 10 bases, with 11 bases between the two germline ends. The CDR3 bases are TGCAGCGTTGAAAGGCGGTCGTACTACACCTTC. The encoded protein is CSVERRSYYTF. Combining the CDR3 with reference TRBV29-1 and TRBJ1-2 gives the whole variable domain SAVISQKPSRDICQRGTSLTIQCQVDSQVTMMFWYRQQPGQSLTLIATANQGSEATYESGFVIDKFPISRPNLTFSTLTVSNMSPEDSSIYLCSVERRSYYTFGSGTRLTVV.

The J gene is TRBJ2-1, the V gene TRBV28; D is uncertain. CDR1 is MDHEN, CDR2 SYDVKM, per germline. Trimming stripped 6 bases from V and 3 bases from J, with 15 bases between. CDR3 length: 15 amino acids. The CDR3 DNA sequence: TGTGCCAGCAGCGCAACCCCCAACAGCTACAATGAGCAGTTCTTC. Translation gives CASSATPNSYNEQFF.

The rearrangement uses TRBV6-2 or TRBV6-3 and TRBJ1-3; a possible D gene is TRBD1 (5 bases). There are 13 residues in the CDR3. The germline CDR1 and CDR2 sequences are MNHEY and SVGEGT. The ends were cut back, 6 bases at V and 4 bases at J, with 10 bases in the middle. In DNA, the CDR3 is TGTGCCAGCAGCATGACAGTCGGAAACACCATATATTTT. This sequence encodes CASSMTVGNTIYF.

CDR3 nucleotides: TGCGCCAGCAGCCAAGAGGAGCGGGGGTCGGGGGAGACCCAGTACTTC. Translated: CASSQEERGSGETQYF. This chain connects TRBV4-1 to TRBJ2-5; 8 bases are a match to TRBD2. The CDR3 is 16 amino acids. CDR1 MGHRA and CDR2 YSYEKL come from the germline V gene. J gave up 5 bases and V 0 bases, and 8 bases lay outside the gene matches.

The chain joins TRBV27 to TRBJ1-2; D is unclear. Germline V gene data show CDR1 as MNHEY and CDR2 as SMNVEV (reference sequence). Trimming shortened V by 0 bases and J by 3 bases, and 11 bases separated the two germline ends. This CDR3 is built from 15 residues. CDR3 DNA: TGTGCCAGCAGTTTATCGGTCCGACTACACTATGGCTACACCTTC. Protein: CASSLSVRLHYGYTF.

This chain uses TRBV6-5 with TRBJ2-7; TRBD1 matches 8 bases. The CDR3 loop spans 12 amino acids. Per germline, CDR1 MNHEY and CDR2 SVGAGI. V gave up 10 bases and J gave up 5 bases; unmatched junction bases: 7. CDR3 sequence: CATGQGGHEQYF. CDR3 DNA: TGTGCCACAGGACAGGGAGGTCACGAGCAGTACTTC.

The chain combines TRBV2 with TRBJ2-1, with TRBD1 matching over 8 bases. CDR3 length equals 10 residues. The germline gives CDR1 SNHLY, CDR2 FYNNEI. CDR3 sequence (DNA): TGTGTACAGGGGGAAGGTGAGCAGTTCTTC. It yields the protein CVQGEGEQFF.